This T cell receptor beta chain appears in the sequencing data of a study of OX40 agonist ivuxolimab in advanced cancers. Study information: Hepatocellular carcinoma, melanoma, renal cell or head and neck cancer affected the dose-escalation patients. Cohort: 80% to 85% men, mean age 60, aged roughly 20 to 79. Among those treated, three patients had partial responses, one with hepatocellular carcinoma and two with cutaneous melanoma.

Sequencing was performed with immunoSEQ multiplex PCR; in TCRdb, only in-frame clones are kept and a portion is missing. The table records 100,000 or so clones, 80% to 90% of them present only once. This CDR3 spans 12 amino acids. The clonotype comes from an adult with an advanced solid tumor such as melanoma, head and neck, liver or kidney cancer. The specimen was CD4+ or CD8+ T cells sorted from blood, collected in a trial of the OX40 agonist ivuxolimab. The chain has TRBV21-1 and TRBJ1-2; TRBD1 reflects the table's D call only, with no check against the DNA. TRBV21-1 is reported as a pseudogene. The CDR3: CASITGYYGYTF. The CDR3 region has the DNA TGTGCCAGCATTACAGGGTACTATGGCTACACCTTC.